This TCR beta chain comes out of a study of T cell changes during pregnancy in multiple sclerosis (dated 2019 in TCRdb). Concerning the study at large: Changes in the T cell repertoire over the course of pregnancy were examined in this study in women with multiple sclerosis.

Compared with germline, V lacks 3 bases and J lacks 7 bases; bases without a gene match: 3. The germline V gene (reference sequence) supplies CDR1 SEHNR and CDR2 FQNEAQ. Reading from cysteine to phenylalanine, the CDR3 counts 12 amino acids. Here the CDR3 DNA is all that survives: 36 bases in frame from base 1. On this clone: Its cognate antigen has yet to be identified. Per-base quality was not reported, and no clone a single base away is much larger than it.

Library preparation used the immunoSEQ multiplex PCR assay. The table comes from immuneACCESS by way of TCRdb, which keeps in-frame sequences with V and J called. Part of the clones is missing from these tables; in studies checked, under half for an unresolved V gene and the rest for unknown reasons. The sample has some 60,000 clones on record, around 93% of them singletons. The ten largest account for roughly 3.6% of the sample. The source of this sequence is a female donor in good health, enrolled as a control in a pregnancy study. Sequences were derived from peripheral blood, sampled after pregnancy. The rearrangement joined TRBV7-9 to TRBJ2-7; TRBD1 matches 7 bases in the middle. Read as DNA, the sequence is TGTGCCAGCAGCTTCCCAGGGGGTGAGCAGTACTTC. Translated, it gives CASSFPGGEQYF.